Given below is one T cell receptor beta chain in context. This sample stems from a study of blood T cell repertoires in COVID-19. The wider study: The United States, Italy and Spain were the sources of the acute and convalescent COVID-19 samples. Sample material is recorded as cDNA or gDNA derived from T cells, B-cell-depleted T cells, or PBMCs.

Per the original data handling: Amplification of reference gene primers was used by the study to estimate nucleated cell counts. Method: immunoSEQ multiplex PCR; TCRdb's copy keeps in-frame clones and lacks some. The DNA gave D and trimming, while V, J and clone size come from that table. The data show fewer than 250,000 clones, 80% to 90% seen once. CDR3 length equals 14 residues. Germline-derived CDR1 and CDR2 are MNHEY and SMNVEV (reference sequence). J gave up 7 bases and V 3 bases, and 6 bases lay outside the gene matches. V usage is TRBV27 and J usage is TRBJ1-2; 9 bases are shared with TRBD1. The sequence was obtained from a man between 45 and 60 years old with acute or convalescent COVID-19. Sequenced: peripheral blood. The CDR3 here is CASSFTGGPGGYTF. CDR3 in DNA: TGTGCCAGCAGTTTCACAGGGGGCCCTGGTGGCTACACCTTC.